A selection of T cell receptor beta chains follows, all from one sample in a study of OX40 agonist ivuxolimab in advanced cancers. The method was immunoSEQ multiplex PCR; TCRdb's version includes in-frame clones alone and lacks a portion of them. The table lists roughly 82,000 clones, roughly nine tenths of them singletons, with more than 8.5% in the top ten. The material was CD4+ or CD8+ T cells sorted from blood, obtained in a trial of the OX40 agonist ivuxolimab. The receptors come from an adult with an advanced solid tumor such as melanoma, head and neck, liver or kidney cancer. CDR3s include the opening cysteine and the closing phenylalanine or tryptophan. A D gene is named only where the DNA matches it firmly. Size is stated for part of the rows, as once, few or many counts, or as a class when the clone is expanded.

j_call | d_call | clone_size | v_call | cdr3_nt | cdr3_aa
TRBJ1-1 | NA | NA | TRBV6-1 | TGTGCCAGCAGTGAACAAGTAGGGATCACTGAAGCTTTCTTT | CASSEQVGITEAFF
TRBJ2-3 | NA | NA | TRBV5-4 | TGTGCCAGCAGCTTGGAGTATAGCGAACAGGCAGATACGCAGTATTTT | CASSLEYSEQADTQYF
TRBJ2-3 | NA | NA | TRBV4-1 | TGCGCCAGCAGCCGAACAGGCTTCACAGATACGCAGTATTTT | CASSRTGFTDTQYF
TRBJ1-2 | NA | NA | TRBV6-1 | TGTGCCAGCAGTGAGGGGTATGGCTACACCTTC | CASSEGYGYTF
TRBJ2-2 | NA | few | TRBV6-5 | TGTGCCAGCAGTTACGGCCAGGCCACCGGGGAGCTGTTTTTT | CASSYGQATGELFF
TRBJ2-5 | NA | NA | TRBV14 | TGTGCCAGCGGACCACTTGGGGACGAGACCCAGTACTTC | CASGPLGDETQYF
TRBJ1-2 | NA | few | TRBV21-1 | TGTGCCAGCAGCAAAATTGAGGGGACCTTTGGCTACACCTTC | CASSKIEGTFGYTF
TRBJ1-2 | NA | NA | TRBV5-5 | TGTGCCAGCAGCTTGCAGGGGCCCCCCGGGGGCTACACCTTC | CASSLQGPPGGYTF
TRBJ2-3 | NA | NA | TRBV29-1 | TGCAGCGGGTACCGGGACACCTACACAGATACGCAGTATTTT | CSGYRDTYTDTQYF
TRBJ2-3 | NA | NA | TRBV11-2 | TGTGCCAGCAGCTTAGGACATGCAGATACGCAGTATTTT | CASSLGHADTQYF
TRBJ2-3 | NA | NA | TRBV6-5 | TGTGCCAGCAGTTACGGCTCTCAGGCGGGCACAGATACGCAGTATTTT | CASSYGSQAGTDTQYF
TRBJ1-2 | TRBD1 | NA | TRBV28 | TGTGCCAGCAACCCGCCCGGGACAGGGGGCTACACCTTC | CASNPPGTGGYTF
TRBJ2-7 | NA | NA | TRBV15 | TGTGCCACCAGCAGAGATCAAGGCTCCCTCTACGAGCAGTACTTC | CATSRDQGSLYEQYF
TRBJ2-2 | NA | few | TRBV6-6 | TGTGCCAGCAGTTACTCGGGCGGGGAGCTGTTTTTT | CASSYSGGELFF
TRBJ1-3 | TRBD1 | NA | TRBV9 | TGTGCCAGCAGCGTACAGGGGGCAGGCCCTGGAAACACCATATATTTT | CASSVQGAGPGNTIYF
TRBJ1-3 | NA | NA | TRBV19 | TGTGCCAGTAGTATCGGGAGCTCTGGAAACACCATATATTTT | CASSIGSSGNTIYF
TRBJ1-1 | NA | NA | TRBV5-4 | TGTGCCAGCAGCTTGGGGGCAGAAATGAACACTGAAGCTTTCTTT | CASSLGAEMNTEAFF
TRBJ2-1 | TRBD2 | few | TRBV6-5 | TGTGCCAGCAGTTATGGGACTAGCGCATACAATGAGCAGTTCTTC | CASSYGTSAYNEQFF
TRBJ1-6 | TRBD1 | NA | TRBV5-1 | TGCGCCAGCAGCTGGGGACAGCCCTGGAGCTCCTATAATTCACCCCTCCACTTT | CASSWGQPWSSYNSPLHF
TRBJ2-5 | NA | NA | TRBV2 | TGTGCCAGCAGACAAGACGGGGACCAGTACTTC | CASRQDGDQYF
TRBJ1-5 | NA | NA | TRBV7-2 | TGTGCCAGCAGCCTAGACAGGAGCTATCAGCCCCAGCATTTT | CASSLDRSYQPQHF
TRBJ1-6 | NA | NA | TRBV5-1 | TGCGCCAGCAGCTTGGCCGCTGACGGGACTCTAGCTAATTCACCCCTCCACTTT | CASSLAADGTLANSPLHF
TRBJ2-6 | TRBD1 | NA | TRBV9 | TGTGCCAGCAGCGTGGGACAGACAGGCTCTGGGGCCAACGTCCTGACTTTC | CASSVGQTGSGANVLTF
TRBJ1-5 | NA | few | TRBV11-2 | TGTGCCAGCAGCTCCTCGCTGGATCAGCCCCAGCATTTT | CASSSSLDQPQHF
TRBJ2-5 | NA | NA | TRBV7-3 | TGTGCCAGCAGCTTAATGGCAGGAACCCAAGAGACCCAGTACTTC | CASSLMAGTQETQYF
TRBJ2-3 | TRBD2 | once | TRBV9 | TGTGCCAGCAGCGTAGCACCCCTAGCGGGAACGGTGGATACGCAGTATTTT | CASSVAPLAGTVDTQYF
TRBJ1-6 | NA | NA | TRBV4-2 | TGTGCCAGCAGCCTGGGAGAAAATTCACCCCTCCACTTT | CASSLGENSPLHF
TRBJ2-1 | TRBD2 | NA | TRBV4-2 | TGTGCCAGCAGCCAGATATCAGCGGGACTAGTCTACAATGAGCAGTTCTTC | CASSQISAGLVYNEQFF
TRBJ2-7 | TRBD2 | NA | TRBV28 | TGTGCCAGCAGTTTACTAGCGGGACGCTACGAGCAGTACTTC | CASSLLAGRYEQYF
TRBJ2-5 | TRBD1 | once | TRBV2 | TGTGCCAACGGACAGGGGACCGAGACCCAGTACTTC | CANGQGTETQYF
TRBJ2-5 | TRBD2 | NA | TRBV4-2 | TGTGCCAGCAGCCAAGTTTCCGGGGGGGTGGGAGAGACCCAGTACTTC | CASSQVSGGVGETQYF
TRBJ2-1 | TRBD2 | NA | TRBV6-6 | TGTGCCAGCAGTTTTTCCCGGACTAGCGGCATTGAGCAGTTCTTC | CASSFSRTSGIEQFF
TRBJ2-1 | TRBD2 | once | TRBV5-4 | TGTGCCAGCAGCCCCGGTAGCGGGGGGTACAATGAGCAGTTCTTC | CASSPGSGGYNEQFF
TRBJ2-5 | TRBD2 | NA | TRBV7-2 | TGTGCCAGCAGTTCGCGATCGACTAGCGGGAGGGGGACCCAGTACTTC | CASSSRSTSGRGTQYF
TRBJ2-7 | NA | NA | TRBV11-2 | TGTGCCAGCAGCTTCCCGGGCTCAAGCTCCTACGAGCAGTACTTC | CASSFPGSSSYEQYF
TRBJ1-1 | NA | NA | TRBV27 | TGTGCCAGCAGTTTTTCACGGAGGACTGAAGCTTTCTTT | CASSFSRRTEAFF
TRBJ2-5 | NA | NA | TRBV6-5 | TGTGCCAGCAGTTACTCTCCGGCGGGGCAAGAGACCCAGTACTTC | CASSYSPAGQETQYF
TRBJ2-3 | NA | NA | TRBV11-2 | TGTGCCAGCAGGAATGCCCTTTCCACAGATACGCAGTATTTT | CASRNALSTDTQYF
TRBJ1-4 | NA | NA | TRBV7-2 | TGTGCCAGCAGCCCATACAGGGTGGCTAATGAAAAACTGTTTTTT | CASSPYRVANEKLFF
TRBJ1-6 | NA | NA | TRBV11-2 | TGTGCCAGCAGCCAGCAACCCCGTTCGGGGAATTCACCCCTCCACTTT | CASSQQPRSGNSPLHF
TRBJ2-7 | TRBD2 | NA | TRBV27 | TGTGCCAGCAGTTCTAGCGGGGGTAGGCAGTACTTC | CASSSSGGRQYF
TRBJ2-7 | NA | NA | TRBV5-1 | TGCGCCAGCAGCTTGGGATGGGGGGACGAGCAGTACTTC | CASSLGWGDEQYF
TRBJ1-1 | TRBD1 | NA | TRBV5-1 | TGCGCCAGCAGCTTGGAGGGCTGGGACAGCACTGAAGCTTTCTTT | CASSLEGWDSTEAFF
TRBJ2-7 | TRBD2 | NA | TRBV13 | TGTGCCAGCAGCTCCTCCGGCGGGAGGAACCACGAGCAGTACTTC | CASSSSGGRNHEQYF
TRBJ1-5 | NA | NA | TRBV28 | TGTGCCAGCAGTTCAAGCGGGGGGTCTCAGCCCCAGCATTTT | CASSSSGGSQPQHF
TRBJ1-1 | NA | many | TRBV4-1 | TGCGCCAGCAGCCTAACTTCACCGCCTTTGAACACTGAAGCTTTCTTT | CASSLTSPPLNTEAFF
TRBJ2-1 | NA | NA | TRBV15 | TGTGCCACCAGCAGAGATTGGAACAGCCCGGGGAATGAGCAGTTCTTC | CATSRDWNSPGNEQFF
TRBJ1-2 | NA | NA | TRBV28 | TGTGCCAGCAGTCGCCCGTCCCATGGCTACACCTTC | CASSRPSHGYTF
TRBJ2-7 | NA | once | TRBV6-6 | TGTGCCAGCAGTTACTTCGGATTAGTGGCCTACGAGCAGTACTTC | CASSYFGLVAYEQYF
TRBJ2-1 | NA | NA | TRBV2 | TGTGCCAGCAGTGAAGGGAGGGTGCAGGCGCATGAGCAGTTCTTC | CASSEGRVQAHEQFF
TRBJ2-7 | TRBD2 | NA | TRBV9 | TGTGCCAGCAGCGTGGGGACTAGCGGACACTACTACGAGCAGTACTTC | CASSVGTSGHYYEQYF
TRBJ2-3 | NA | NA | TRBV5-5 | TGTGCCAGCAGCTCGGCGTTTACAGATACGCAGTATTTT | CASSSAFTDTQYF
TRBJ2-5 | NA | NA | TRBV10-3 | TGTGCCATCAGTGTAGTGGGGGAGACCCAGTACTTC | CAISVVGETQYF
TRBJ2-7 | NA | once | TRBV5-1 | TGCGCCAGCAGTATTGACGCCAGCTCCTACGAGCAGTACTTC | CASSIDASSYEQYF
TRBJ2-2 | TRBD1 | once | TRBV5-5 | TGTGCCAGCAGCTCGCTGTGGGGACAGGCCACCGGGGAGCTGTTTTTT | CASSSLWGQATGELFF